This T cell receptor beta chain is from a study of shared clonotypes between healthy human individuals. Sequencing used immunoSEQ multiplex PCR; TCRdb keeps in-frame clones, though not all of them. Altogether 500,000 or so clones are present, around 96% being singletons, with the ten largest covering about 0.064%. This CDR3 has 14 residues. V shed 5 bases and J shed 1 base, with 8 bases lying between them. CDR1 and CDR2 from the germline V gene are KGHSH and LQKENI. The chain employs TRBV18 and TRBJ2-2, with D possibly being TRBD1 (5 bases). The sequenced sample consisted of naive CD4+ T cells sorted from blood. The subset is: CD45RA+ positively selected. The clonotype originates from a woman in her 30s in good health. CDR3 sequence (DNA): TGTGCCAGCTCATCGACAGAGAACACCGGGGAGCTGTTTTTT. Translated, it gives CASSSTENTGELFF.